This T cell receptor beta chain was profiled in a study of beta chain features in type 1 diabetes. Points on this clone: Antigen unknown.

Every isolated RNA sample was fully reverse transcribed, so sequencing captured expressed TCRB transcripts. Only in-frame clones appear in the TCRdb table, and some are missing; sequencing was by immunoSEQ multiplex PCR. The repertoire holds more than 300,000 clones, roughly a tenth seen once, with approximately 0.6% in the top ten. General observations from the study: There was a moderate but significant shortening of TCRB CDR3s in all four CD4+ subsets of Type 1 diabetes patients.

The source of this sequence is a man aged 25-45 years with type 1 diabetes. Material for sequencing was central memory CD4+ T cells from blood.

The CDR3 sequence: CARSSLAGGYTDTQYF. The DNA of the CDR3 is TGTGCCAGAAGCTCGTTAGCGGGAGGGTACACAGATACGCAGTATTTT. The genes are TRBV7-5 and TRBJ2-3; TRBD2, as called in the table, went unchecked against the DNA. TRBV7-5 is deemed a pseudogene. This CDR3 has 16 residues.